A selection of T cell receptor beta chains follows, all from one sample in a study of T cell repertoires in cytomegalovirus infection. In TCRdb, the reads were re-called with MiXCR into one record per CDR3 protein. This table has 200,000 to 300,000 distinct CDR3 sequences, 5% to 8.5% appearing once. What was sequenced was PBMCs. These receptors came from a human donor in good health (CMV status not recorded). Some clones in this sample may be carry-over from other donors' samples. Each CDR3 is given with its conserved first and last residue. D genes are given only for firm matches. Size values are once, few and many counts, or a class for expanded clones, and some rows have none.

-,TRBJ2-3,many,TRBV4-1,CASSDGGMLDTQYF,TGCGCCAGCAGCGATGGTGGGATGCTGGATACGCAGTATTTT
TRBD2,TRBJ2-7,many,TRBV28,CASSLVSGGPYEQYF,TGTGCCAGCAGTTTAGTTTCGGGGGGACCCTACGAGCAGTACTTC
-,TRBJ1-1,many,TRBV12-3/TRBV12-4,CASNRAGEAFF,TGTGCCAGCAACAGGGCTGGTGAAGCTTTCTTT
TRBD2,TRBJ2-3,-,TRBV28,CASTGTSGAQGQYF,TGTGCCAGCACTGGGACTAGCGGGGCGCAAGGGCAGTATTTT
TRBD1,TRBJ1-5,many,TRBV7-2,CASSPRGVGDNQPQHF,TGTGCCAGCAGCCCCAGGGGGGTGGGTGACAATCAGCCCCAGCATTTT
-,TRBJ2-3,-,TRBV19,CASRGRSTDTQYF,TGTGCCAGTAGGGGACGGAGCACAGATACGCAGTATTTT
TRBD1,TRBJ2-7,few,TRBV6-5,CASSPQGAGTYEQYF,TGTGCCAGCAGTCCACAGGGGGCAGGGACCTACGAGCAGTACTTC
-,TRBJ1-2,many,TRBV7-2,CASSLAIRAGAGYTF,TGTGCCAGCAGCTTAGCGATACGGGCAGGCGCTGGCTACACCTTC
-,TRBJ2-7,few,TRBV14,CASSQAGSPTYRAYEQYF,TGTGCCAGCAGCCAAGCGGGAAGTCCGACTTATCGGGCCTACGAGCAGTACTTC
-,TRBJ2-2,few,TRBV19,CASSTWGVSGELFF,TGTGCCAGTAGTACGTGGGGAGTGAGCGGGGAGCTGTTTTTT
-,TRBJ1-1,many,TRBV29-1,CSVAGENTEAFF,TGCAGCGTTGCGGGAGAGAACACTGAAGCTTTCTTT
-,TRBJ2-1,-,TRBV7-2,CASSSDRYGLNEQFF,TGTGCCAGCAGCTCTGACAGGTACGGCTTGAATGAGCAGTTCTTC
TRBD1,TRBJ2-5,few,TRBV28,CASRGGRGPKTQYF,TGTGCCAGCAGAGGTGGCAGGGGGCCGAAGACCCAGTACTTC
-,TRBJ2-6,many,TRBV6-2/TRBV6-3,CASSSGAGANVLTF,TGTGCCAGCAGTTCGGGGGCCGGGGCCAACGTCCTGACTTTC
TRBD2,TRBJ2-2,many,TRBV6-4,CASSRTSGGGANTGELFF,TGTGCCAGCAGCAGGACTAGCGGGGGAGGCGCGAACACCGGGGAGCTGTTTTTT
-,TRBJ1-2,many,TRBV4-1,CASTPDREFNYGYTF,TGCGCCAGCACCCCGGACCGTGAATTTAACTATGGCTACACCTTC
-,TRBJ2-7,many,TRBV6-6,CATGPSRYEQYF,TGTGCCACCGGTCCTAGCCGCTACGAGCAGTACTTC
-,TRBJ2-3,-,TRBV5-5,CASSLGQITDTQYF,TGTGCCAGCAGCTTGGGGCAGATCACAGATACGCAGTATTTT
TRBD1,TRBJ1-2,many,TRBV7-2,CASSVTGATNYGYTF,TGTGCCAGCAGCGTGACAGGGGCGACCAACTATGGCTACACCTTC
TRBD2,TRBJ2-1,few,TRBV5-1,CASSLVLAGGRDEQFF,TGCGCCAGCAGCTTGGTACTAGCGGGGGGCAGAGATGAGCAGTTCTTC
TRBD1,TRBJ2-7,many,TRBV2,CASIQGVSPEGQYF,TGTGCCAGCATACAGGGGGTATCCCCCGAGGGGCAGTACTTC
TRBD2,TRBJ2-4,many,TRBV7-9,CASSSLAGGQNIQYF,TGTGCCAGCAGCTCATTAGCGGGGGGGCAAAACATTCAGTACTTC
-,TRBJ2-7,many,TRBV11-3,CASSHSQRGEQYF,TGTGCCAGCAGCCATAGCCAGAGGGGGGAGCAGTACTTC
-,TRBJ2-2,few,TRBV5-4,CASSPAETRGQGTGELFF,TGTGCCAGCAGCCCGGCGGAAACCCGGGGGCAGGGCACCGGGGAGCTGTTTTTT
-,TRBJ1-1,many,TRBV7-9,CASVKRGTTQRTEAFF,TGTGCCAGCGTCAAGCGCGGCACGACCCAGAGGACTGAAGCTTTCTTT
-,TRBJ1-1,many,TRBV28,CASARYREFRGAFF,TGTGCCAGCGCCCGTTACAGGGAGTTCCGTGGAGCTTTCTTT
-,TRBJ2-4,few,TRBV6-2/TRBV6-3,CASTDPGTQNIQYF,TGTGCCAGCACCGACCCGGGCACTCAAAACATTCAGTACTTC
-,TRBJ2-3,many,TRBV28,CASTLGGWTDTQYF,TGTGCCAGCACCTTAGGGGGATGGACAGATACGCAGTATTTT
-,TRBJ1-5,many,TRBV7-8,CASSSDRSGSNQPQHF,TGTGCCAGCAGCTCAGATCGGTCGGGAAGCAATCAGCCCCAGCATTTT
TRBD2,TRBJ2-1,many,TRBV11-2,CASSLDAGGAYEQFF,TGTGCCAGCAGCTTAGATGCCGGGGGGGCATATGAGCAGTTCTTC
TRBD1,TRBJ1-6,many,TRBV7-8,CASSLVSDRANSPLHF,TGTGCCAGCAGCTTAGTCTCGGACAGGGCTAATTCACCCCTCCACTTT
-,TRBJ2-7,many,TRBV4-1,CASSQVAGVIYEQYF,TGCGCCAGCAGCCAAGTTGCGGGTGTGATCTACGAGCAGTACTTC
TRBD1,TRBJ2-1,many,TRBV11-2,CASTSQTGSDEQFF,TGTGCCAGCACCTCTCAGACAGGGTCAGATGAGCAGTTCTTC
-,TRBJ2-2,many,TRBV5-6,CASSQLGTGELFF,TGTGCCAGCAGCCAACTAGGGACCGGGGAGCTGTTTTTT
-,TRBJ2-1,many,TRBV7-2,CASAVMAGTYNEQFF,TGTGCCAGCGCCGTAATGGCGGGGACATACAATGAGCAGTTCTTC
-,TRBJ2-3,-,TRBV10-3,CAISENIDTQYF,TGTGCCATCAGTGAGAATATAGATACGCAGTATTTT
-,TRBJ1-4,many,TRBV9,CASSVGGADEKLFF,TGTGCCAGCAGCGTAGGGGGCGCGGATGAAAAACTGTTTTTT
TRBD2,TRBJ2-2,many,TRBV11-2,CASSLVRGDTGELFF,TGTGCCAGCAGCTTAGTGCGGGGGGACACCGGGGAGCTGTTTTTT
-,TRBJ1-1,many,TRBV29-1,CSVRVGANTEAFF,TGCAGCGTTCGGGTCGGGGCGAACACTGAAGCTTTCTTT
-,TRBJ2-7,many,TRBV28,CASSSGPQREQYF,TGTGCCAGCAGTTCGGGACCACAGCGCGAGCAGTACTTC
-,TRBJ2-7,many,TRBV6-1,CASWTEDHEQYF,TGTGCCAGCTGGACAGAGGACCACGAGCAGTACTTC
-,TRBJ1-1,-,TRBV20-1,CSASQTSRNTEAFF,TGCAGTGCTAGTCAGACATCCCGGAACACTGAAGCTTTCTTT
-,TRBJ2-1,many,TRBV15,CATSRADVSYNEQFF,TGTGCCACCAGCAGAGCTGATGTCTCCTACAATGAGCAGTTCTTC
-,TRBJ2-2,many,TRBV6-2/TRBV6-3,CASSLPRDGNTGELFF,TGTGCCAGCAGTTTACCCCGAGACGGAAACACCGGGGAGCTGTTTTTT
-,TRBJ2-5,-,TRBV29-1,CSGRLQETQYF,TGCAGCGGACGCCTCCAAGAGACCCAGTACTTC
TRBD1,TRBJ1-4,-,TRBV29-1,CSVAQDRGNANEKLFF,TGCAGCGTTGCCCAGGACAGGGGCAATGCTAATGAAAAACTGTTTTTT
TRBD1,TRBJ2-3,many,TRBV7-2,CASSLVGTGAGDTQYF,TGTGCCAGCAGCTTAGTCGGGACAGGGGCGGGAGATACGCAGTATTTT
-,TRBJ1-2,-,TRBV20-1,CSARLVRGTSGYTF,TGCAGTGCTAGACTAGTGAGAGGGACGAGCGGCTACACCTTC
TRBD1,TRBJ2-7,many,TRBV6-2/TRBV6-3,CASSPGQGASSYEQYF,TGTGCCAGCAGTCCAGGACAGGGGGCTAGCTCCTACGAGCAGTACTTC
TRBD1,TRBJ1-1,many,TRBV5-4,CASSPSTGLNTEAFF,TGTGCCAGCAGCCCGTCGACAGGGTTGAACACTGAAGCTTTCTTT
TRBD1,TRBJ2-7,few,TRBV13,CASSQGLGTVYEQYF,TGTGCCAGCAGCCAGGGATTGGGGACAGTCTACGAGCAGTACTTC
-,TRBJ2-2,many,TRBV6-2/TRBV6-3,CASSYRGTPSPRELFF,TGTGCCAGCAGTTACCGCGGGACACCCTCTCCTCGGGAGCTGTTTTTT
-,TRBJ2-3,many,TRBV6-2/TRBV6-3,CASSYLGGPDF,TGTGCCAGCAGTTACCTGGGGGGGCCAGATTTT
-,TRBJ1-2,many,TRBV12-5,CASGLQTPGNGYTF,TGTGCTAGTGGTTTACAGACCCCGGGGAATGGCTACACCTTC